These 27 T cell receptor beta chains were sequenced from one sample in a study of shared clonotypes between healthy human individuals. Naive CD8 cells, CD45RO-negative and positively selected for CCR7, excluded terminally differentiated effector memory CD45RA+ cells. Only in-frame clones appear in the TCRdb table, and some are missing; sequencing was by immunoSEQ multiplex PCR. The sample holds around 2.1 million clones, approximately 94% seen once. The source material was naive CD8+ T cells from PBMCs. These receptors came from a man aged 18 to 30 in good health. Some clones in this sample may be carry-over from other donors' samples.

This clone was seen once. This chain links TRBV27 with TRBJ2-3, with D hard to call. The CDR3 length is 13 residues. Germline assignment: CDR1 MNHEY and CDR2 SMNVEV (reference sequence). The V end was cut by 0 bases, the J end by 5 bases, with 6 bases between. CDR3 coding DNA: TGTGCCAGCAGTTTATCCTGGGGAGATACGCAGTATTTT. Protein sequence: CASSLSWGDTQYF.

The rearrangement joins TRBV10-3 to TRBJ2-3, with 9 bases matching TRBD2. The V gene's germline CDR1 is ENHRY and CDR2 SYGVKD. The CDR3 runs 18 residues. After removal of 2 bases from V and 4 bases from J, the junction contained 13 bases not matched to a gene. CDR3 nucleotide sequence: TGTGCCATCAGTGAGAGTGGTCGGGCGGGAGGGCCAGCAGATACGCAGTATTTT. Translated: CAISESGRAGGPADTQYF.

The chain employs TRBV7-6 and TRBJ2-7; 7 bases align to TRBD1. Germline CDR1 reads SGHVS; CDR2 reads FNYEAQ. The CDR3 has 14 residues. The J segment lost 6 bases and the V segment lost 5 bases, leaving 10 bases of the junction unmatched. CDR3 protein: CASSLQGESAEQYF. The DNA for the CDR3 is TGTGCCAGCAGCCTCCAGGGGGAATCGGCCGAGCAGTACTTC.

The chain recombines TRBV19 with TRBJ1-5; D is uncertain. Trimming cost V 3 bases and J 3 bases, with 6 bases left between them. Germline V gives CDR1 LNHDA, CDR2 SQIVND (reference sequence). The CDR3 is made up of 13 amino acids. The CDR3 here is CASSILLNQPQHF. The DNA of the CDR3 is TGTGCCAGTAGTATTTTGCTCAATCAGCCCCAGCATTTT.

As regards this clone: The same CDR3 can be traced to other DNA sequences in this sample. The rearrangement joins TRBV27 to TRBJ2-7, with 7 nucleotides matching TRBD1. V lost 6 bases and J lost 3; bases outside the gene matches: 8. This CDR3 contains 14 residues. Germline loops: CDR1 MNHEY, CDR2 SMNVEV (reference sequence). DNA of the CDR3: TGTGCCAGCAGCCCCCGACAGGGCCTCTACGAGCAGTACTTC. It encodes CASSPRQGLYEQYF.

The count of this clone is one. The gene calls are TRBV6-5 and TRBJ1-2, with D uncertain. V lost 8 bases and J lost 2, with 18 bases in between. The CDR3 runs 15 residues. The germline V gene has CDR1 MNHEY and CDR2 SVGAGI. The CDR3 loop is CASGEAGSSNYGYTF. The CDR3, as DNA: TGTGCCAGCGGCGAGGCGGGGTCCAGCAACTATGGCTACACCTTC.

The J gene is TRBJ2-3, the V gene TRBV2, with 8 bases identical to TRBD2. Germline CDR1 reads SNHLY; CDR2 reads FYNNEI. V dropped 5 bases and J dropped 6; count of bases not matched to a gene: 10. The CDR3 length is 15 residues. CDR3 sequence (DNA): TGTGCCAGCAGTAAGACTAGCGAGGACTGGGATACGCAGTATTTT. As protein: CASSKTSEDWDTQYF.

The chain has TRBV11-2 and TRBJ2-3; 10 bases are a match to TRBD2. Germline assignment: CDR1 SGHAT and CDR2 FQNNGV. The length of the CDR3 is 16 residues. The junction had 5 bases not matched to a gene; V was cut back by 3 bases and J by 2 bases. DNA for the CDR3: TGTGCCAGCAGCTTGAGCGGGAGGGCCCCCACAGATACGCAGTATTTT. It yields the protein CASSLSGRAPTDTQYF. Using reference TRBV11-2 and TRBJ2-3 for the parts outside the CDR3, the full variable domain is EAGVAQSPRYKIIEKRQSVAFWCNPISGHATLYWYQQILGQGPKLLIQFQNNGVVDDSQLPKDRFSAERLKGVDSTLKIQPAKLEDSAVYLCASSLSGRAPTDTQYFGPGTRLTVL.

CDR3 DNA: TGTGCCAGCAGCCCACAAAGACAAGTGAACACTGAAGCTTTCTTT. Translation: CASSPQRQVNTEAFF. The V and J genes are TRBV6-5 and TRBJ1-1; D is unclear. The CDR3 is 15 residues long. The germline V gene has CDR1 MNHEY and CDR2 SVGAGI. Trimming shortened V by 6 bases and J by 0 bases, and 14 bases separated the two germline ends.

The chain couples TRBV7-8 to TRBJ1-5; D not certain. The CDR3 totals 14 residues. V lost 1 base and J 5 bases, leaving 9 bases between the germline ends. Germline CDR1 and CDR2: SGHVS and FQNEAQ. The CDR3 region has the DNA TGTGCCAGCAGCTTAGACGCCGTCCATCAGCCCCAGCATTTT. Amino acids: CASSLDAVHQPQHF.

This chain links TRBV19 with TRBJ2-7; 13 nucleotides match TRBD2. J was trimmed by 5 bases and V by 4 bases; bases with no gene match: 8. The length of the CDR3 is 16 residues. Germline assignment: CDR1 LNHDA and CDR2 SQIVND (reference sequence). The CDR3 DNA is TGTGCCAGTAGTACCGGACTAGCGGGAGAGATACACGAGCAGTACTTC. Its protein product is CASSTGLAGEIHEQYF.

Turning to this clone: The same CDR3 can be traced to other DNA sequences in this sample. The chain links TRBV27 to TRBJ2-7; TRBD2 matches at 7 bases. V shed 2 bases and J 2 bases; nucleotides not matched to a gene: 3. From germline, CDR1 is MNHEY and CDR2 SMNVEV (reference sequence). This CDR3 spans 14 amino acids. Here the CDR3 DNA reads TGTGCCAGCAGTTTAGCGGGAGTTACCTACGAGCAGTACTTC. Its translation: CASSLAGVTYEQYF.

The J gene is TRBJ1-2, the V gene TRBV4-3; the D is unclear. The CDR3 is 14 residues long. V was trimmed by 3 bases and J by 9 bases, leaving 17 bases between them. Per germline, CDR1 LGHNA and CDR2 YSLEER. The CDR3 nucleotides read TGCGCCAGCAGCCAGAGTACGTCCTTAGGGAGCTACACCTTC. Encoded protein: CASSQSTSLGSYTF.

V is TRBV5-5 and J is TRBJ2-6; D gene uncertain. Deletions cut 2 bases from V and 0 bases from J, with 12 bases between. The germline V gene encodes CDR1 SGHKS and CDR2 YYEKEE (reference sequence). CDR3 length: 17 amino acids. The DNA of the CDR3 is TGTGCCAGCAGCTTTGAGGTTCAGTTCTCTGGGGCCAACGTCCTGACTTTC. Its translation is CASSFEVQFSGANVLTF.

The gene calls are TRBV7-9 and TRBJ1-1, with 8 bases identical to TRBD1. This CDR3 has 15 residues. J lost 4 bases, V lost 6 bases, and 10 bases had no gene match. Germline loops: CDR1 SEHNR, CDR2 FQNEAQ (reference sequence). CDR3 amino acids: CASSHQQGALTEAFF. CDR3 sequence (DNA): TGTGCCAGCAGTCATCAGCAGGGGGCGCTCACTGAAGCTTTCTTT.

V usage is TRBV7-9 and J usage is TRBJ1-1, with TRBD1 matching 8 bases. Germline trimming cut 5 bases from V and 7 bases from J; bases unmatched to any gene: 9. The germline V gene has CDR1 SEHNR and CDR2 FQNEAQ (reference sequence). The CDR3 sequence is 14 residues long. In nucleotides, the CDR3 is TGTGCCAGCAGCCTTAAGGACAGGGATGATGAAGCTTTCTTT. Encoded protein: CASSLKDRDDEAFF.

CDR3 nucleotides: TGTGCCAGCAGCCTAGACGGACTAGCGGGAGGTCCGTCTTCCTACGAGCAGTACTTC. Residues: CASSLDGLAGGPSSYEQYF. V usage is TRBV28 and J usage is TRBJ2-7, with 14 bases fitting TRBD2. This CDR3 spans 19 amino acids. V shed 6 bases and J 1 base; nucleotides not matched to a gene: 14. CDR1 is MDHEN, CDR2 SYDVKM, per germline.

The genes are TRBV6-5 and TRBJ2-1; tentative D call: TRBD2 (6 bases). The V gene's germline CDR1 is MNHEY and CDR2 SVGAGI. V shed 4 bases and J shed 10 bases, with 17 bases lying between them. The CDR3 is made up of 14 amino acids. CDR3 region: CASSFTSREDEQFF. The CDR3 DNA follows: TGTGCCAGCAGTTTCACGTCCAGGGAGGACGAGCAGTTCTTC.

A word on this clone: Other DNA sequences within the sample encode an identical CDR3. This chain links TRBV9 with TRBJ2-7; D is possibly TRBD1 or TRBD2 (5 bases each). This CDR3 has 13 residues. Between the trimmed V and J ends, which lost 2 bases and 7 bases, there was a span of 13 bases. CDR1 and CDR2 (germline): SGDLS, YYNGEE. The CDR3 reads CASSVGPSGEQYF. Here the CDR3 DNA reads TGTGCCAGCAGCGTGGGACCCTCGGGGGAGCAGTACTTC.

The V gene is TRBV7-6, the J gene TRBJ2-5; no firm D call. This CDR3 is 15 amino acids long. Germline-derived CDR1 and CDR2 are SGHVS and FNYEAQ. Trimming left V 0 bases short and J 4 bases short, with 12 bases between. For the CDR3, the DNA is TGTGCCAGCAGCTTAGCGCTTGATAGATCAGAGACCCAGTACTTC. Translation: CASSLALDRSETQYF. The full variable domain, its missing parts supplied by reference TRBV7-6 and TRBJ2-5, is GAGVSQSPRYKVTKRGQDVALRCDPISGHVSLYWYRQALGQGPEFLTYFNYEAQQDKSGLPNDRFSAERPEGSISTLTIQRTEQRDSAMYRCASSLALDRSETQYFGPGTRLLVL.

The rearrangement joins TRBV6-1 to TRBJ2-1; no definite D call. Trimming removed 2 bases from V and 8 bases from J, with 16 bases in between. This CDR3 comprises 15 residues. Germline V gives CDR1 MNHNS, CDR2 SASEGT. This CDR3 reads CASSEYAAPRDEQFF. As DNA, the CDR3 is TGTGCCAGCAGTGAATATGCGGCGCCCCGGGATGAGCAGTTCTTC.

This chain joins TRBV27 and TRBJ2-5, with 12 bases lining up with TRBD2. J lost 5 bases, V lost 5 bases, and 12 bases had no gene match. Per the germline V gene, CDR1 is MNHEY and CDR2 is SMNVEV (reference sequence). CDR3 length equals 17 residues. CDR3 residues: CASSPVLAGGPQETQYF. The CDR3, as DNA: TGTGCCAGCAGTCCAGTCCTAGCGGGAGGGCCCCAGGAGACCCAGTACTTC.

Here the CDR3 reads CASSLGSINYGYTF. CDR3 DNA: TGTGCCAGCAGCTTAGGCAGCATTAACTATGGCTACACCTTC. V is TRBV13 and J is TRBJ1-2; D remains ambiguous. The V and J ends lost 0 bases and 1 base respectively, with 6 bases between them. In germline, CDR1 is PRHDT, CDR2 FYEKMQ (reference sequence). CDR3 length: 14 residues.

V and J are TRBV7-2 and TRBJ2-7; D not resolved. The CDR3 loop spans 15 amino acids. Germline values: CDR1 SGHTA, CDR2 FQGNSA. V lost 5 bases, J lost 4 bases, and 18 bases lay in between. Here the CDR3 DNA reads TGTGCCAGCAGCCCCCAGGTGTCAAGCGCATACGAGCAGTACTTC. Its protein is CASSPQVSSAYEQYF. Based on the CDR3 plus reference TRBV7-2 and TRBJ2-7, the full variable domain is GAGVSQSPSNKVTEKGKDVELRCDPISGHTALYWYRQSLGQGLEFLIYFQGNSAPDKSGLPSDRFSAERTGGSVSTLTIQRTQQEDSAVYLCASSPQVSSAYEQYFGPGTRLTVT.

The rearrangement joins TRBV6-5 to TRBJ2-1; TRBD2 matches 13 bases. The V segment lost 4 bases and the J segment 5 bases; nucleotides outside the gene matches: 5. CDR1 and CDR2 (germline): MNHEY, SVGAGI. The CDR3 is 16 amino acids. In DNA form, the CDR3 reads TGTGCCAGCAGTTCCGGACTAGCGGGAGTCCACAATGAGCAGTTCTTC. It specifies CASSSGLAGVHNEQFF.

The rearrangement uses TRBV28 and TRBJ2-1; no reliable D call. This CDR3 spans 11 amino acids. V gave up 6 bases and J gave up 6 bases, with 6 bases separating them. Germline V gene sequence: CDR1 MDHEN, CDR2 SYDVKM. In DNA form, the CDR3 reads TGTGCCAGCAGGCCCGCCAATGAGCAGTTCTTC. Its translation is CASRPANEQFF.

This clone has more than one count but fewer than ten. The chain couples TRBV2 to TRBJ2-7; weak D call: TRBD2 (5 bases). V dropped 5 bases and J dropped 6 bases, with 20 bases sitting between them. This CDR3 comprises 15 residues. Germline CDR1 and CDR2: SNHLY and FYNNEI. CDR3 amino acids: CASSIMVVEVAEQYF. The CDR3 nucleotides are TGTGCCAGCAGTATAATGGTGGTGGAGGTGGCCGAGCAGTACTTC.